The TCR beta chain under discussion was sequenced for a study of cytomegalovirus exposure and HLA in healthy donors (dated by TCRdb to 2016 to 2017). In the study overall: According to an earlier analysis of several hundred of the donors, roughly 180 million T cells yielded 95 million to 140 million unique TCR beta sequences and 276 Gb of sequence data. An early release that covered about 640 HLA-typed donors contained 250 to 350 gigabases of sequencing data and about 84 million unique TCR sequences. Of the roughly 390 genotyped donors, approximately 81% were placed in the genetic ancestry cluster associated with self-reported Caucasian donors. The study was designed to test whether signatures of past pathogen exposure could be identified by cataloging public T cell receptors. The T cell repertoires of 666 subjects were profiled by immunosequencing and related to cytomegalovirus serostatus. Besides the first cohort of 500 to 700 subjects, a separate validation cohort made up of 120 different subjects was used. The study combined high-throughput TCR immunosequencing, statistical association of individual TCRs with disease status, and machine learning to predict cytomegalovirus infection status. A later analysis re-examined previously published TCR beta repertoires from more than 600 donors and added high-resolution HLA genotyping to investigate patterns of TCR occurrence. Rather than drawing on any new phenotypic data, the later analysis identified candidate immune exposures from TCR beta sequences and the way those sequences occurred across donors. An earlier analysis of a few hundred of the donors applied high-throughput TCR beta sequencing to assess whether each TCR beta V gene segment acted as functional or pseudogenic. Donor age, sex, ethnicity and CMV serostatus were collected together with the repertoire data. A later genetic analysis took genome-wide SNP genotypes for about 55% of the 666 donors and used that subset as a discovery cohort. Every repertoire in the discovery cohort had been generated on one and the same sequencing platform. Both class I and class II loci were covered by HLA typing, at four-digit resolution. Typing coverage differed by locus: A, B, C, DRB1 and DQB1 were typed in about 620-640 donors, DQA1 in about 500, DPA1 in roughly 590, and DPB1 in approximately 450. Because of strong linkage in the cohort, roughly five DR-DQ haplotypes were treated as single units for association and clustering. Among some 410 genotyped donors of the cohort, an average of about 240,000 unique TCR beta nucleotide sequences was sequenced per donor, of which about 18% were non-productive. Study-wide findings and limitations: A later genetic analysis associated a missense DCLRE1C variant with V-gene and J-gene trimming of TCR beta chains, and an independent cohort replicated the association. A later analysis reported that several top co-occurrence clusters appeared linked to parvovirus B19, influenza, CMV and Epstein-Barr virus. Immune exposure information for the cohort was limited to CMV serostatus. The sequencing pipeline was judged likely to have produced a cluster of highly shared sequence variants as a technical artifact. The authors suggested that the approach could potentially be extended to other disease states and immunological phenotypes. Specific HLA alleles were associated with 16,951 TCR beta sequences at a false discovery rate of 0.05 in a later analysis. In a later analysis, most CMV-associated TCR beta chains were found to appear HLA-restricted, with HLA associations seemingly driven largely by CMV exposure. Approximately 18 rarely observed V segments, including chromosome 9 orphons, were excluded from the earlier analysis of a few hundred of the donors because counts were too low. In a later analysis, TCR association rates were found to vary across HLA loci, with the most associated TCRs seen for DRB1 alleles and the fewest for HLA-C alleles. A further reported finding was that TCR beta sequences accurately predicted the HLA-A and HLA-B alleles for most subjects in the first cohort. Most TCR sequences were seen in very few donors, while some public TCRs were found in many individuals. Linkage disequilibrium might explain the correlated functional status among segregating V segments, but an unknown experimental factor could not be ruled out. In this cohort, only TCR beta chains were sequenced, and detectable features were limited by the absence of alpha or paired-chain data. In a later analysis, HLA-associated TCR beta chains were found to be more clonally expanded and to have lower generation probabilities than equally common non-associated chains. In an earlier analysis of several hundred of the donors, most TCR beta V segments were observed in productive rearrangements about 87% or about 30% of the time, broadly matching IMGT annotations. Because HLA typing was missing for some donors at each locus, association tests included only the typed subset. A total of 150 to 200 TCR beta chains were listed by the study as associated with cytomegalovirus. Three of the identified cytomegalovirus-associated TCR beta chains were confirmed in vitro to be specific for cytomegalovirus antigens. Some IMGT-functional V segments, including TRBV6-2 and TRBV6-3, could not be distinguished by the 87-base-pair reads and were therefore excluded. Strong co-occurrence of HLA alleles, especially DR and DQ, made assigning TCR associations to individual alleles difficult. In a later genetic analysis, fewer N-insertions in productive TCRs were reported among donors in an Asian-associated ancestry cluster than the roughly 700-donor mean. Cytomegalovirus status was reported to be diagnosed by the classifier with high specificity and sensitivity in both the original and validation cohorts. The presence/absence analyses assumed that sequencing depth was roughly uniform across donors, and that assumption may not be true.

With regard to this clone: Its specific antigen is unknown. No much larger clone exists at a distance of one base, and base qualities are not known.

The germline V gene (reference sequence) specifies MNHEY as CDR1 and SMNVEV as CDR2. From V the trimming removes 4 bases and from J it removes 7 bases, while the gene matches leave 5 bases of the junction unaccounted for. The CDR3 runs 16 amino acids, cysteine and phenylalanine included. Only CDR3 DNA remains: 48 bases, in frame from the first base. The library was obtained by the immunoSEQ multiplex PCR assay. The multiplex PCR relied on a mix of 60 forward primers for TCR Vbeta segments and 13 reverse primers for TCR Jbeta segments. The CDR3 region of rearranged TCR beta genes was amplified from genomic DNA with a multiplex PCR assay. On the Illumina HiSeq System, the amplified TCR beta libraries were sequenced as 87-base-pair reads. In the source study's methods: A later analysis tallied roughly 78 million unique TCR beta chains across the 600 to 700 repertoires, and about 12 million of those chains were shared by two or more donors. A nearest-neighbor algorithm error-corrected the raw reads and collapsed the reads into unique sequences, merging closely related sequences to remove PCR and sequencing errors. To assign V, D and J gene segments, CDR3 sequences were aligned to IMGT reference sequences. Each retained sequence needed at least a six-nucleotide match to both a V gene segment and a J gene segment. A rearrangement counted as productive if the CDR3 had no stop codons and remained in frame with V and J, and every other rearrangement counted as non-productive. CDR3 was defined according to IMGT convention as the region running from the second conserved V-encoded cysteine to the conserved J-encoded phenylalanine. Sequences without an unambiguous match to a single V gene segment were excluded from the earlier analysis of 587 of the donors. An earlier analysis of several hundred of the donors called V segments functional above 56.7% productive rearrangements and segregating when the between-donor standard deviation exceeded 5%. To diagnose cytomegalovirus status from the catalog of TCR beta chain sequences, a statistical classification framework was built. In a later analysis, V and J genes were assigned by comparing TCR nucleotide sequences against IMGT/GENE-DB human TR gene sequences. In a later analysis, CDR3 sequences and most-parsimonious VDJ recombination scenarios were assigned using the TCRdist pipeline. In a later analysis, every TCR beta chain was defined by the combination of its CDR3 amino acid sequence and its V-gene family, and reads without a unique V-gene family were dropped. In a later analysis, around 600 highly shared, low-generation-probability nucleotide sequences were removed to address suspected cross-contamination and a sequencing artifact. For each public chain, a later analysis derived a clonal expansion index from normalized ranks of inferred template counts within each repertoire. Generation probabilities in a later analysis came from a VDJ recombination model fitted to out-of-frame rearrangements, and those results were checked against IGoR. A later analysis scored TCR-TCR, TCR-HLA and TCR-CMV co-occurrence with hypergeometric tests, applying a repertoire-size bias correction to TCR pairs. A later analysis estimated false discovery rates by permuting HLA or CMV assignments 20 times. In a later analysis, co-occurring TCRs were grouped using DBSCAN, with TCRdist sequence similarity added in when clustering inside HLA-allele-positive subsets. Co-occurrence clustering excluded repertoires with fewer than 30,000 or more than 120,000 public chains, plus five with anomalous nucleotide sharing. The table was pulled from immuneACCESS by TCRdb, which kept in-frame rearrangements only. Such tables lose some clones; where checked, under half of the loss comes from unresolved V genes, and the rest has no known cause. The V and J calls and clone size were taken over from that table, and D and trimming were inferred from the DNA. The sample records roughly 150,000 clones, about 85% of which are singletons. The top ten constitute 2% to 3% of the sample.

The cohort was made up of 500 to 800 healthy bone marrow donors. At the time of sampling, all cohort members were nominally healthy, though unrecorded immune exposures were likely present. The donor was CMV seropositive and belonged to the group of more than 250 seropositive cohort members. A peripheral blood sample was provided by each donor, and peripheral blood mononuclear cells were used for TCR beta sequencing. The Qiagen DNeasy Blood Extraction Kit was used to extract genomic DNA from the blood cell samples. This clonotype originated in a man aged 25 to 40 in good health and CMV-seropositive. Source material: PBMCs. Recombination linked TRBV27 to TRBJ2-1; 15 central bases correspond to TRBD2. CDR3 sequence: CASSSAGTSGRNEQFF. The nucleotides read TGTGCCAGCAGTTCTGCCGGGACTAGCGGGAGGAATGAGCAGTTCTTC.